The clone carrying this T cell receptor (beta chain) was seen a few times. Its antigen is not identified. The entry originates in a study of CD8+ T cells in alopecia areata. About the study: For 6 to 18 months, tofacitinib was taken, and 6 months off drug followed. Study results and caveats: Relative to normal scalp, lesional scalp, especially alopecia totalis/universalis, showed higher clonality. Scalp samples also yield sequences of resident alphabeta T cells from normal skin.

Losses at the gene ends were 1 base for V and 2 bases for J; bases not matched to a gene: 4. The germline gives CDR1 SGHVS, CDR2 FQNEAQ. This CDR3 comprises 15 residues. Sequencing relied on a cDNA template that was reverse transcribed from extracted RNA. Measured with immunoSEQ multiplex PCR; TCRdb has only the in-frame clones, and not every one. The repertoire holds over 14,000 clones, with 45% to 60% as singletons. Sampling of alopecia areata patients yielded lesional scalp punch biopsies as well as peripheral blood. The chain joins TRBV7-8 to TRBJ2-5; 7 positions agree with TRBD1. Sequencing used skin, obtained at week 0. The clonotype was recovered from a human donor with alopecia areata. DNA for the CDR3: TGTGCCAGCAGCTTAGGGTTGACAGGGCAAGAGACCCAGTACTTC. It specifies CASSLGLTGQETQYF.